Below, 3 T cell receptor beta chains from the same sample are listed, as sequenced in a study of cytomegalovirus exposure and HLA in healthy donors. PCR amplification relied on 60 Vbeta primers (plus 13 Jbeta primers). Here immunoSEQ multiplex PCR was the method, and the copy in TCRdb shows in-frame clones only, minus some. The sample shows some 45,000 clones, around 50% of them seen only once. Sequencing used PBMCs. All receptors come from a human donor in good health.

This sequence joins TRBV11-2 and TRBJ2-3; TRBD2 might be the D (5 bases). Germline values: CDR1 SGHAT, CDR2 FQNNGV. Trimming removed 3 bases at V and 0 bases at J, with 13 bases between. The CDR3 is 16 residues long. The CDR3 nucleotides are TGTGCCAGCAGCTTGTTAGACTACCCGAGCACAGATACGCAGTATTTT. As protein: CASSLLDYPSTDTQYF.

The chain has TRBV2 and TRBJ2-7; the D gene is possibly TRBD2 (5 bases). The V end lost 6 bases, the J end lost 4 bases, and 13 bases lay between the germline ends. The germline CDR1 and CDR2 sequences are SNHLY and FYNNEI. The CDR3 length is 13 residues. CDR3 sequence reads: CASSFGDSYEQYF. The CDR3 bases are TGTGCCAGCAGCTTCGGGGATTCATACGAGCAGTACTTC.

V and J are TRBV5-1 and TRBJ2-5; D ambiguous. V lost 3 bases, J lost 0 bases, and 15 bases lay in between. The CDR3 runs to 16 residues. Germline V CDR1 and CDR2: SGHRS, YFSETQ. The CDR3 nucleotides are TGCGCCAGCAGCTCGACTCGAAATCCGTACCAAGAGACCCAGTACTTC. It encodes CASSSTRNPYQETQYF. Together with reference TRBV5-1 and TRBJ2-5, the CDR3 gives the full variable domain: KAGVTQTPRYLIKTRGQQVTLSCSPISGHRSVSWYQQTPGQGLQFLFEYFSETQRNKGNFPGRFSGRQFSNSRSEMNVSTLELGDSALYLCASSSTRNPYQETQYFGPGTRLLVL.